This T cell receptor (beta chain) was sequenced in a study of beta chain features in type 1 diabetes. The CDR3 consists of 14 residues. The V end lost 1 base, the J end lost 4 bases, and 11 bases lay between the germline ends. Germline V gene data show CDR1 as MDHEN and CDR2 as SYDVKM. The authors sorted CD4+ naive, central memory, regulatory and stem cell-like memory cells via CD45RO/CCR7/CD25/CD127/CD95/CD27. This clone was seen a handful of times. Sequencing targeted expressed TCRB transcripts, as all isolated RNA had been reverse transcribed. Profiling relied on immunoSEQ multiplex PCR, and the TCRdb table lists in-frame clones only, not all of them. Among hundreds of thousands of clones, about a sixth were seen once, and the ten largest hold around 0.1%.

The V call is TRBV28, the J call TRBJ2-7, with a possible D match to TRBD1 (6 bases). The sample taken for sequencing was naive CD4+ T cells from blood. This receptor was taken from a man younger than 35 in good health. The chain's CDR3 is CASSLSGGIYEQYF. The CDR3 DNA sequence: TGTGCCAGCAGTTTATCTGGGGGCATTTACGAGCAGTACTTC. The entire variable domain, with the rest obtained from reference TRBV28 and TRBJ2-7, is as follows: DVKVTQSSRYLVKRTGEKVFLECVQDMDHENMFWYRQDPGLGLRLIYFSYDVKMKEKGDIPEGYSVSREKKERFSLILESASTNQTSMYLCASSLSGGIYEQYFGPGTRLTVT.